Below, 31 T cell receptor beta chains from the same sample are listed, as sequenced in a study of OX40 agonist ivuxolimab in advanced cancers. Generated by immunoSEQ multiplex PCR, the TCRdb table keeps only in-frame clones and is missing some. The sample has about 28,000 clones, 81% seen once; the top ten hold roughly 32%. The sequenced sample was CD4+ or CD8+ T cells sorted from blood, obtained in a trial of the OX40 agonist ivuxolimab. The receptors shown here come from an adult with an advanced solid tumor such as melanoma, head and neck, liver or kidney cancer.

In DNA form, the CDR3 reads TGTGCCACCAGCAGACCCTCAGGGGAGCAGTACTTC. It translates to CATSRPSGEQYF. The V call is TRBV15, the J call TRBJ2-7, with D possibly TRBD1 on 5 matching bases. The CDR3 length is 12 residues. CDR1 and CDR2 from the germline V gene are LNHNV and YYDKDF (reference sequence). Deletions cut 2 bases from V and 7 bases from J, with 9 bases between.

This chain links TRBV5-6 with TRBJ1-1; D call uncertain. Germline assignment: CDR1 SGHDT and CDR2 YYEEEE. V lost 5 bases and J 6 bases, leaving 17 bases between the germline ends. There are 14 residues in the CDR3. Here the CDR3 reads CASSYGVGISEAFF. Written as DNA, the CDR3 is TGTGCCAGCAGTTATGGGGTTGGAATTTCTGAAGCTTTCTTT.

CDR3 region: CASSFGQLVEGYTF. The CDR3 region has the DNA TGTGCCAGCAGCTTCGGACAGTTAGTAGAGGGCTACACCTTC. The V gene is TRBV7-8, the J gene TRBJ1-2, with D possibly TRBD1 on 6 matching bases. Trimming removed 3 bases from V and 8 bases from J, with 16 bases in between. The CDR3 sequence is 14 residues long. From germline, CDR1 is SGHVS and CDR2 FQNEAQ.

The CDR3 DNA follows: TGTGCCAGCAGCTTAGGAGTTTGGAATGAGCAGTTCTTC. This gives the protein CASSLGVWNEQFF. The V and J genes are TRBV7-8 and TRBJ2-1; D gene unclear. CDR3 size: 13 residues. Germline assignment: CDR1 SGHVS and CDR2 FQNEAQ. The V end was cut by 1 base, the J end by 7 bases, with 8 bases between.

V is TRBV19 and J is TRBJ2-1, with 11 nucleotides matching TRBD2. The CDR3 totals 16 residues. With V trimmed by 5 bases and J by 7 bases, 10 bases remained unmatched. CDR1 is LNHDA and CDR2 is SQIVND in the germline V gene (reference sequence). The CDR3 loop reads CASSPAGLAAENEQFF. CDR3 DNA sequence: TGTGCCAGTAGTCCAGCGGGACTAGCGGCGGAAAATGAGCAGTTCTTC.

This clone was observed a single time. The chain links TRBV5-4 to TRBJ2-7; no clear D gene. Germline values: CDR1 SGHNT, CDR2 YYREEE (reference sequence). Trimming pared 0 bases from V and 7 bases from J, leaving 8 bases between. The CDR3 is 12 amino acids. The CDR3 DNA reads TGTGCCAGCAGCTTGGCTACCGGGGAGCAGTACTTC. Encoded protein: CASSLATGEQYF.

The chain couples TRBV9 to TRBJ1-1; the match to TRBD1 covers 7 bases. There are 14 residues in the CDR3. J gave up 4 bases and V 4 bases, and 7 bases lay outside the gene matches. Germline V gene sequence: CDR1 SGDLS, CDR2 YYNGEE. As DNA, the CDR3 is TGTGCCAGCAGCCCCGGGACAGTGGGCACTGAAGCTTTCTTT. Amino acid sequence: CASSPGTVGTEAFF.

This clone was detected only a few times. This rearrangement joins TRBV5-1 to TRBJ2-1; TRBD2 aligns across 14 bases. J was trimmed by 2 bases and V by 4 bases; bases with no gene match: 17. This CDR3 is 21 amino acids long. Germline V gives CDR1 SGHRS, CDR2 YFSETQ. The CDR3: CASSGPGTSGSRTSPYNEQFF. The DNA for the CDR3 is TGCGCCAGCAGCGGACCAGGGACTAGCGGGAGCAGAACCTCTCCCTACAATGAGCAGTTCTTC.

CDR3 DNA sequence: TGCGCCAGCAGTCCAGCCGGGACAGGGGGCACTGAAGCTTTCTTT. It yields the protein CASSPAGTGGTEAFF. J is TRBJ1-1 and V is TRBV5-1; TRBD1 matches at 11 bases. V lost 5 bases and J lost 4; bases outside the gene matches: 7. The germline V gene encodes CDR1 SGHRS and CDR2 YFSETQ. The CDR3 totals 15 residues.

The chain combines TRBV7-6 with TRBJ2-7; D not certain. This CDR3 comprises 13 residues. V was shortened by 5 bases and J by 4 bases, with 12 bases between the two germline ends. From germline, CDR1 is SGHVS and CDR2 FNYEAQ. CDR3 sequence reads: CASSDQPAYEQYF. CDR3 coding DNA: TGTGCCAGCAGCGACCAACCGGCTTACGAGCAGTACTTC.

The gene calls are TRBV9 and TRBJ1-5; TRBD1 is a possible D gene (6 bases). There are 14 residues in the CDR3. The V gene lost 0 bases and the J gene lost 6 bases, with 10 bases spanning the gap. Germline lookup yields CDR1 SGDLS and CDR2 YYNGEE. The CDR3 reads CASSVGGGSQPQHF. Written as DNA, the CDR3 is TGTGCCAGCAGCGTAGGGGGGGGCAGTCAGCCCCAGCATTTT.

V gene TRBV28 combines with J gene TRBJ2-3; TRBD1 matches 8 bases. This CDR3 is built from 16 residues. The V and J ends lost 3 bases and 4 bases, in that order; junction bases with no gene match: 9. Germline CDR1 reads MDHEN; CDR2 reads SYDVKM. This chain's CDR3 is CASSLGPGGRADTQYF. Written as DNA, the CDR3 is TGTGCCAGCAGTTTGGGGCCAGGGGGCCGGGCAGATACGCAGTATTTT.

This clone rates as medium-sized. The chain links TRBV7-2 to TRBJ1-2, with D possibly TRBD1 on 6 matching bases. The germline V gene has CDR1 SGHTA and CDR2 FQGNSA. The CDR3 runs to 17 residues. Trimming stripped 1 base from V and 2 bases from J, with 17 bases between. In DNA form, the CDR3 reads TGTGCCAGCAGCTTAGGACTCGGCACAGGGATGAACTATGGCTACACCTTC. As protein: CASSLGLGTGMNYGYTF.

This rearrangement joins TRBV29-1 to TRBJ1-1, with D perhaps matching TRBD1 (6 bases). Germline loops: CDR1 SQVTM, CDR2 ANQGSEA. This CDR3 spans 14 amino acids. Trimming cost V 8 bases and J 5 bases, with 21 bases left between them. In DNA, the CDR3 is TGCAGCCTGAGGCCCCCAGGGGAGGGTACTGAAGCTTTCTTT. It is translated as CSLRPPGEGTEAFF.

The chain combines TRBV7-9 with TRBJ2-7, with 12 nucleotides matching TRBD1. The CDR3 totals 14 residues. Germline loops: CDR1 SEHNR, CDR2 FQNEAQ (reference sequence). The junction had 4 bases not matched to a gene; V was cut back by 5 bases and J by 5 bases. CDR3 sequence: CASSPGQGANEQYF. The CDR3 DNA sequence: TGTGCCAGCAGCCCGGGACAGGGGGCGAACGAGCAGTACTTC.

Here the CDR3 reads CASSISVRRQETQYF. The CDR3, as DNA: TGTGCCAGTAGTATTAGTGTGCGGCGGCAAGAGACCCAGTACTTC. This sequence joins TRBV19 and TRBJ2-5, with D unresolved. In germline, CDR1 is LNHDA, CDR2 SQIVND (reference sequence). The CDR3 has 15 amino acids. V gave up 3 bases and J gave up 2 bases, with 13 bases separating them.

This clone was counted a few times. The chain carries TRBV21-1 and TRBJ1-1; the table calls TRBD1, which could not be checked here. TRBV21-1 is designated a pseudogene. The CDR3 has 18 residues. The CDR3 DNA reads as TGTGCCAGCAGCAAACTCAAACAGGGCTGTTTGATGAACACTGAAGCTTTCTTT. Translating it yields CASSKLKQGCLMNTEAFF.

This rearrangement joins TRBV5-3 to TRBJ2-7; 9 bases are a match to TRBD1. TRBV5-3 qualifies as an ORF whose function is uncertain. V gave up 8 bases and J gave up 3 bases; unmatched junction bases: 9. The CDR3 has 14 residues. CDR3 nucleotides: TGTGCCAGCACCTTTGGGGGACAGGGCTACGAGCAGTACTTC. Translated: CASTFGGQGYEQYF.

The chain employs TRBV29-1 and TRBJ2-2, with D unresolved. The germline CDR1 and CDR2 sequences are SQVTM and ANQGSEA. The CDR3 spans 13 residues. Trimming took off 4 bases at V and 1 base at J, with 7 bases between the two ends. CDR3 in DNA: TGCAGCGTTGGGCTTGTGAACACCGGGGAGCTGTTTTTT. Encoded protein: CSVGLVNTGELFF.

This clone was observed many times. J is TRBJ2-3 and V is TRBV4-2, with D maybe TRBD2 (5 bases). The germline gives CDR1 LGHNA, CDR2 YNFKEQ. CDR3 length equals 16 residues. The V end was cut by 2 bases, the J end by 1 base, with 13 bases between. The CDR3 is CASSQFPGSGTDTQYF. The CDR3 coding sequence is TGTGCCAGCAGCCAATTTCCGGGGAGTGGCACAGATACGCAGTATTTT.

The CDR3 bases are TGTGCCAGCAGGATGGGGTCCGCCCATGAGCAGTTCTTC. It yields the protein CASRMGSAHEQFF. J is TRBJ2-1 and V is TRBV7-3; the D is unclear. V shed 6 bases and J shed 8 bases, with 14 bases lying between them. Germline V gives CDR1 SGHTA, CDR2 FQGTGA. CDR3 length: 13 amino acids.

This clone came up a few times. V is TRBV4-2 and J is TRBJ2-1; a possible D gene is TRBD2 (6 bases). Germline V gives CDR1 LGHNA, CDR2 YNFKEQ. V lost 2 bases to trimming and J lost 4 bases, with 9 bases between them. The CDR3 has 14 residues. CDR3 loop: CASSQIREYNEQFF. The CDR3 DNA reads as TGTGCCAGCAGCCAAATCCGGGAGTACAATGAGCAGTTCTTC.

V and J are TRBV9 and TRBJ1-4; 8 bases align to TRBD1. Per germline, CDR1 SGDLS and CDR2 YYNGEE. CDR3 length: 14 amino acids. V shed 2 bases and J 8 bases; nucleotides not matched to a gene: 5. CDR3 loop: CASSVGTGDEKLFF. The CDR3 DNA follows: TGTGCCAGCAGCGTCGGGACAGGCGACGAAAAACTGTTTTTT.

This clone was seen only once. The CDR3 protein is CASSFPGGDSEKLFF. The CDR3 DNA follows: TGTGCCAGCAGTTTCCCCGGCGGGGATAGTGAAAAACTGTTTTTT. The chain combines TRBV28 with TRBJ1-4; D unresolved. The V and J ends lost 3 bases and 7 bases respectively, with 15 bases between them. The germline gives CDR1 MDHEN, CDR2 SYDVKM. This CDR3 contains 15 residues.

This clone was detected only a few times. V gene TRBV7-6 combines with J gene TRBJ2-1; D may be TRBD2 (5 bases). The germline V and J ends were trimmed by 2 bases and 5 bases, with 10 bases remaining between them. CDR1 and CDR2 from the germline V gene are SGHVS and FNYEAQ. The CDR3 is 14 residues long. The chain's CDR3 is CASSLWAGDNEQFF. The CDR3 region has the DNA TGTGCCAGCAGCTTATGGGCGGGTGACAATGAGCAGTTCTTC. Full variable domain (remainder filled in from reference TRBV7-6 and TRBJ2-1): GAGVSQSPRYKVTKRGQDVALRCDPISGHVSLYWYRQALGQGPEFLTYFNYEAQQDKSGLPNDRFSAERPEGSISTLTIQRTEQRDSAMYRCASSLWAGDNEQFFGPGTRLTVL.

This clone was observed a few times. CDR3 loop: CSVAVWGSSYNEQFF. CDR3 DNA sequence: TGCAGCGTGGCTGTTTGGGGGTCCTCCTACAATGAGCAGTTCTTC. The rearrangement uses TRBV29-1 and TRBJ2-1; either TRBD1 or TRBD2 may supply D (5 bases each). Germline-derived CDR1 and CDR2 are SQVTM and ANQGSEA. Trimming removed 6 bases from V and 0 bases from J, with 15 bases in between. The CDR3 spans 15 residues.

The chain joins TRBV4-1 to TRBJ2-7; 8 bases line up with TRBD1. V shed 2 bases and J 2 bases; nucleotides not matched to a gene: 5. Germline V gives CDR1 MGHRA, CDR2 YSYEKL. This CDR3 comprises 15 residues. The CDR3 DNA reads as TGCGCCAGCAGCCAATCGGACAGGGCGGCCTACGAGCAGTACTTC. This translates into CASSQSDRAAYEQYF.

V is TRBV28 and J is TRBJ2-1; D possibly corresponds to TRBD2 (5 bases). Trimming removed 3 bases from V and 4 bases from J, with 10 bases in between. The germline CDR1 and CDR2 sequences are MDHEN and SYDVKM. This CDR3 has 14 amino acids. Here the CDR3 DNA reads TGTGCCAGCAGTTTCCACGGGGAGTACAATGAGCAGTTCTTC. Its protein product is CASSFHGEYNEQFF. The full variable domain, in which reference TRBV28 and TRBJ2-1 provide the parts outside the CDR3, is DVKVTQSSRYLVKRTGEKVFLECVQDMDHENMFWYRQDPGLGLRLIYFSYDVKMKEKGDIPEGYSVSREKKERFSLILESASTNQTSMYLCASSFHGEYNEQFFGPGTRLTVL.

This chain joins TRBV29-1 and TRBJ2-7; D could derive from TRBD1 or TRBD2 (5 bases each). Germline CDR1 and CDR2: SQVTM and ANQGSEA. V lost 7 bases and J 7 bases, leaving 20 bases between the germline ends. There are 13 residues in the CDR3. CDR3 in DNA: TGCAGCGCCGGACCGGGACCCTTATCAGAGCAGTACTTC. This translates into CSAGPGPLSEQYF.

The chain employs TRBV5-1 and TRBJ2-1, with TRBD1 matching over 7 bases. V shed 1 base, J shed 7 bases, and the junction held 5 bases outside the gene matches. Germline V gene lookup returns CDR1 SGHRS and CDR2 YFSETQ. This CDR3 region has 14 residues. CDR3: CASSLFGTANEQFF. The DNA for the CDR3 is TGCGCCAGCAGCTTGTTTGGGACAGCAAATGAGCAGTTCTTC.

The CDR3 loop is CASSEYGLPGETQYF. Here the CDR3 DNA reads TGCGCCAGCAGCGAATATGGACTACCGGGGGAGACCCAGTACTTC. The chain has TRBV5-1 and TRBJ2-5; D is possibly TRBD2 (6 bases). Between the trimmed V and J ends, which lost 4 bases and 5 bases, there was a span of 18 bases. The CDR3 is made up of 15 amino acids. Germline CDR1 is SGHRS and CDR2 is YFSETQ.